Each of the 5 T cell receptor beta chains below was sequenced from the same sample in a study of T cell responses to AZD1222 COVID-19 vaccine. The protocol was immunoSEQ multiplex PCR, while the TCRdb copy is restricted to in-frame clones and leaves out a portion. Among 100,000 to 150,000 clones listed, approximately 88% were seen once. The sample in question was peripheral blood, obtained on day 0 of AZD1222 vaccination. The receptors shown here come from an adult in good health.

The chain has TRBV15 and TRBJ2-7, with D possibly matching TRBD2 (8 bases). Trimming removed 0 bases at V and 5 bases at J, with 20 bases between. The germline V gene has CDR1 LNHNV and CDR2 YYDKDF (reference sequence). The length of the CDR3 is 17 residues. CDR3 sequence reads: CATSREEGTAGANEQYF. The CDR3 DNA is TGTGCCACCAGCAGAGAGGAGGGGACAGCGGGAGCTAACGAGCAGTACTTC.

V usage is TRBV3-1 (or the pseudogene TRBV3-2) and J usage is TRBJ2-7; no reliable D call. The CDR3 has 15 amino acids. Germline lookup yields CDR1 LGHDT and CDR2 YNNKEL (reference sequence). Trimming removed 1 base from V and 5 bases from J, with 15 bases in between. The CDR3 DNA follows: TGTGCCAGCAGCCAAGTAGGTGTCCGGCGGAACGAGCAGTACTTC. Amino acids: CASSQVGVRRNEQYF.

The genes are TRBV7-2 and TRBJ2-5; 9 nucleotides align to TRBD2. V shed 3 bases and J 2 bases; nucleotides not matched to a gene: 10. Germline lookup yields CDR1 SGHTA and CDR2 FQGNSA. This CDR3 is 17 amino acids long. The CDR3 coding sequence is TGTGCCAGCAGCTTTCGGCGAAGCGGGAGGTTACAAGAGACCCAGTACTTC. Its protein product is CASSFRRSGRLQETQYF.

This sequence joins TRBV5-1 and TRBJ2-1; D uncertain. V dropped 4 bases and J dropped 0 bases, with 17 bases sitting between them. The CDR3 has 17 residues. Per the germline V gene, CDR1 is SGHRS and CDR2 is YFSETQ. CDR3 amino acids: CASSLDQEGSSYNEQFF. CDR3 DNA sequence: TGCGCCAGCAGCCTGGACCAAGAAGGGTCCTCCTACAATGAGCAGTTCTTC.

Points on this clone: Other DNA sequences in this specimen translate into the identical CDR3. CDR3 region: CASSPGGDYGYTF. DNA for the CDR3: TGTGCCAGCTCACCAGGGGGGGACTATGGCTACACCTTC. This chain links TRBV18 with TRBJ1-2, with D perhaps TRBD1 (5 bases). CDR1 is KGHSH and CDR2 is LQKENI in the germline V gene. This CDR3 comprises 13 residues. Trimming cost V 2 bases and J 3 bases, with 7 bases left between them.